The next 27 T cell receptor beta chains were all read from a single sample in a study of shared clonotypes between healthy human individuals. TCRdb keeps only in-frame clones here, not all; method: immunoSEQ multiplex PCR. The table includes hundreds of thousands of clones, approximately 96% detected once. Naive CD8 cells lacked CD45RO, underwent positive selection for CCR7 and left out terminally differentiated effector memory CD45RA+ cells. Sample: naive CD8+ T cells sorted from blood. The receptors shown here come from a woman in her twenties or thirties in good health.

This chain links TRBV28 with TRBJ1-1; D remains unclear. CDR3 size: 17 residues. Germline V gene lookup returns CDR1 MDHEN and CDR2 SYDVKM. Trimming cost V 3 bases and J 2 bases, with 19 bases left between them. The CDR3 region has the DNA TGTGCCAGCAGTTTCTTCACGCCTTATATCTTTAACACTGAAGCTTTCTTT. As protein: CASSFFTPYIFNTEAFF.

The CDR3 sequence: CASSPTGGNQPQHF. CDR3 sequence (DNA): TGTGCCAGCAGCCCGACAGGGGGCAATCAGCCCCAGCATTTT. The chain joins TRBV11-2 to TRBJ1-5; the match to TRBD1 covers 8 bases. Germline-derived CDR1 and CDR2 are SGHAT and FQNNGV. Unmatched junction bases numbered 2, after V lost 5 bases and J lost 2 bases. The CDR3 has 14 residues.

The genes are TRBV4-1 and TRBJ1-1; D uncertain. The length of the CDR3 is 13 residues. CDR1 and CDR2 from the germline V gene are MGHRA and YSYEKL. Trimming removed 0 bases from V and 1 base from J, with 3 bases in between. CDR3: CASSQDKNTEAFF. For the CDR3, the DNA is TGCGCCAGCAGCCAAGACAAGAACACTGAAGCTTTCTTT.

V gene TRBV7-9 combines with J gene TRBJ2-1, with D tentatively TRBD1 or TRBD2 (5 bases each). The CDR3 is made up of 13 amino acids. CDR1 and CDR2 from the germline V gene are SEHNR and FQNEAQ (reference sequence). V gave up 7 bases and J gave up 8 bases, with 15 bases separating them. CDR3 coding DNA: TGTGCCAGCAACGGGGCCGGGTTAGATGAGCAGTTCTTC. Translating gives CASNGAGLDEQFF.

The chain combines TRBV27 with TRBJ1-2, with 7 nucleotides matching TRBD1. The germline CDR1 and CDR2 sequences are MNHEY and SMNVEV (reference sequence). J gave up 5 bases and V 6 bases, and 3 bases lay outside the gene matches. CDR3 length: 12 amino acids. The DNA of the CDR3 is TGTGCCAGCAGGTCGACAGGGTATGGCTACACCTTC. Translation gives CASRSTGYGYTF.

The CDR3, as DNA: TGTGCCATCAGTGGCGGGCAGCATAACTACGAGCAGTACTTC. Its translation: CAISGGQHNYEQYF. The chain links TRBV10-3 to TRBJ2-5; TRBD2 is a possible D gene (5 bases). Near its end, the DNA agrees better with TRBJ2-7, so the J call may be wrong. The CDR3 has 14 amino acids. In germline, CDR1 is ENHRY, CDR2 SYGVKD.

Only one count was recorded for this clone. The J gene is TRBJ1-5, the V gene TRBV27; TRBD1 agrees at 11 bases. The CDR3 contains 18 residues. The germline CDR1 and CDR2 sequences are MNHEY and SMNVEV (reference sequence). V lost 6 bases and J lost 0; bases outside the gene matches: 10. CDR3 nucleotide sequence: TGTGCCAGCAGCTCCGGGACAGGGGGGCCGTATAGCAATCAGCCCCAGCATTTT. Encoded protein: CASSSGTGGPYSNQPQHF.

The chain combines TRBV6-4 with TRBJ2-1; 7 nucleotides agree with TRBD2. The germline gives CDR1 MRHNA, CDR2 SNTAGT. Losses at the gene ends were 4 bases for V and 3 bases for J; bases not matched to a gene: 3. The CDR3 has 14 residues. The CDR3 bases are TGTGCCAGCAGTGGGGGGGACTACTACAATGAGCAGTTCTTC. This codes for CASSGGDYYNEQFF.

The chain employs TRBV7-3 and TRBJ2-2; the D gene is possibly TRBD2 (5 bases). CDR3 length equals 14 residues. V was clipped by 2 bases and J by 8 bases, with 12 bases between them. CDR1 is SGHTA and CDR2 is FQGTGA in the germline V gene. CDR3 protein: CASSLSAVLGELFF. DNA of the CDR3: TGTGCCAGCAGCTTATCAGCGGTTTTGGGGGAGCTGTTTTTT.

This chain joins TRBV2 and TRBJ2-3; maybe TRBD2 (5 bases). There are 15 residues in the CDR3. Trimming cost V 0 bases and J 11 bases, with 18 bases left between them. Germline V lookup: CDR1 SNHLY, CDR2 FYNNEI. The DNA for the CDR3 is TGTGCCAGCAGTGAAGCCAGACTACTGAATTGGGGGCAGTATTTT. Its translation is CASSEARLLNWGQYF.

The chain joins TRBV27 to TRBJ2-1; 7 nucleotides agree with TRBD2. Per the germline V gene, CDR1 is MNHEY and CDR2 is SMNVEV (reference sequence). V shed 5 bases, J shed 10 bases, and the junction held 8 bases outside the gene matches. The CDR3 consists of 13 residues. Written as DNA, the CDR3 is TGTGCCAGCAGTCCTGGACTAGTGTACGAGCAGTTCTTC. It specifies CASSPGLVYEQFF.

J is TRBJ1-1 and V is TRBV6-5; D gene ambiguous. V shed 6 bases and J shed 0 bases, with 8 bases lying between them. Looked up from germline, CDR1 is MNHEY and CDR2 is SVGAGI. The CDR3 is made up of 13 amino acids. The CDR3 region is CASSPLLNTEAFF. CDR3 in DNA: TGTGCCAGCAGCCCCCTTTTGAACACTGAAGCTTTCTTT.

This clone was seen only once. This rearrangement joins TRBV4-1 to TRBJ1-5, with TRBD1 identical over 7 bases. This CDR3 region has 16 residues. With V trimmed by 0 bases and J by 4 bases, 6 bases remained unmatched. The germline gives CDR1 MGHRA, CDR2 YSYEKL. In DNA form, the CDR3 reads TGCGCCAGCAGCCAAGATGCACAGGGGCTGAATCAGCCCCAGCATTTT. It encodes CASSQDAQGLNQPQHF.

The chain carries TRBV27 and TRBJ2-1, with D perhaps matching TRBD1 (6 bases). The V gene's germline CDR1 is MNHEY and CDR2 SMNVEV (reference sequence). Trimming removed 5 bases from V and 14 bases from J, with 19 bases in between. The CDR3 length is 13 residues. The CDR3 is CASSPTPTGFEFF. The CDR3 DNA is TGTGCCAGCAGTCCCACCCCTACAGGGTTCGAGTTCTTC.

The gene calls are TRBV27 and TRBJ2-7; D is uncertain. The CDR3 spans 13 residues. CDR1 and CDR2 (germline): MNHEY, SMNVEV (reference sequence). V gave up 3 bases and J gave up 4 bases, with 10 bases separating them. The CDR3 bases are TGTGCCAGCAGTTTTGGTTTAAAGTACGAGCAGTACTTC. This encodes CASSFGLKYEQYF.

The V call is TRBV7-2, the J call TRBJ2-1; D possibly corresponds to TRBD1 (6 bases). Per germline, CDR1 SGHTA and CDR2 FQGNSA. This CDR3 has 15 amino acids. V was clipped by 3 bases and J by 10 bases, with 19 bases between them. Written as DNA, the CDR3 is TGTGCCAGCAGCTTTTTGGGGGCGAACCGGGCGGAGCAGTTCTTC. This sequence encodes CASSFLGANRAEQFF.

J is TRBJ2-3 and V is TRBV2; D is unclear. The CDR3 extends over 12 amino acids. V shed 7 bases and J shed 1 base, with 6 bases lying between them. The germline CDR1 and CDR2 sequences are SNHLY and FYNNEI. CDR3 sequence (DNA): TGTGCCAGCATAAAGCGCACAGATACGCAGTATTTT. Translation gives CASIKRTDTQYF.

The genes are TRBV29-1 and TRBJ2-5, with TRBD2 matching over 8 bases. The CDR3 consists of 14 residues. V lost 5 bases, J lost 5 bases, and 10 bases stayed unmatched. The germline V gene has CDR1 SQVTM and CDR2 ANQGSEA. CDR3 loop: CSVPEREWGETQYF. As DNA, the CDR3 is TGCAGCGTTCCAGAGCGGGAGTGGGGTGAGACCCAGTACTTC.

V usage is TRBV11-1 and J usage is TRBJ2-7, with D perhaps TRBD2 (5 bases). Germline values: CDR1 SGHAT, CDR2 FQDESV (reference sequence). The V gene lost 5 bases and the J gene lost 2 bases, with 10 bases spanning the gap. The CDR3 loop spans 13 amino acids. The CDR3 loop reads CASSGELTYEQYF. CDR3 nucleotides: TGTGCCAGCAGCGGGGAGCTGACCTACGAGCAGTACTTC.

The V gene is TRBV5-1, the J gene TRBJ2-7; 7 positions agree with TRBD1. The trim removed 3 bases at V and 4 bases at J, leaving 4 bases unmatched. The CDR3 contains 13 residues. Germline CDR1 SGHRS, CDR2 YFSETQ. The CDR3 DNA reads TGCGCCAGCAGCTCAGACAGGGAATACGAGCAGTACTTC. Translating it yields CASSSDREYEQYF.

The genes are TRBV19 and TRBJ1-1; D gene ambiguous. V was cut by 1 base and J by 10 bases, with 7 bases left in between. CDR1 and CDR2 from the germline V gene are LNHDA and SQIVND (reference sequence). The CDR3 is 11 residues long. CDR3 in DNA: TGTGCCAGTAGTATAGGAGGAGGAGCTTTCTTT. Protein product: CASSIGGGAFF.

DNA for the CDR3: TGTGCCAGCAGCCGGACTAACACCGGGGAGCTGTTTTTT. It specifies CASSRTNTGELFF. The chain couples TRBV16 to TRBJ2-2; weak D call: TRBD2 (5 bases). Trimming shortened V by 4 bases and J by 2 bases, and 5 bases separated the two germline ends. The CDR3 contains 13 residues. From germline, CDR1 is KGHSY and CDR2 FQNENV.

The DNA for the CDR3 is TGTGCCAGCAGTGAAGGGAAGGCACCAACCGGGGAGCTGTTTTTT. Protein sequence: CASSEGKAPTGELFF. V is TRBV6-1 and J is TRBJ2-2, with D unclear. V lost 1 base and J 5 bases, leaving 11 bases between the germline ends. CDR1 MNHNS and CDR2 SASEGT come from the germline V gene. CDR3 length: 15 residues.

This chain uses TRBV19 with TRBJ2-1; 7 bases are shared with TRBD2. With 9 bases clipped from V and 9 bases from J, the junction kept 11 bases outside the gene matches. Germline CDR1 and CDR2: LNHDA and SQIVND (reference sequence). The CDR3 runs 13 residues. The CDR3 DNA is TGTGCCAGGGGGCGCGGGAGTCCTACTGAGCAGTTCTTC. Translating it yields CARGRGSPTEQFF.

The chain recombines TRBV7-6 with TRBJ2-7; D unresolved. V lost 1 base and J lost 3, with 4 bases in between. The CDR3 totals 12 residues. Germline V gene lookup returns CDR1 SGHVS and CDR2 FNYEAQ. The CDR3 here is CASSLDDYEQYF. CDR3 sequence (DNA): TGTGCCAGCAGCTTAGATGACTACGAGCAGTACTTC.

The chain carries TRBV27 and TRBJ2-2; TRBD1 or TRBD2 may be the D gene (6 bases each). The CDR3 loop spans 16 amino acids. Germline V gene data show CDR1 as MNHEY and CDR2 as SMNVEV (reference sequence). V gave up 4 bases and J gave up 4 bases, with 16 bases separating them. The CDR3 sequence: CASSSLRGVSTGELFF. In DNA, the CDR3 is TGTGCCAGCAGTTCTCTTAGGGGGGTTTCCACCGGGGAGCTGTTTTTT.

CDR3 sequence: CSASWVEDEQYF. CDR3 bases: TGCAGCGCCAGCTGGGTGGAAGACGAGCAGTACTTC. This chain uses TRBV29-1 with TRBJ2-7, with D uncertain. Trimming cost V 7 bases and J 5 bases, with 15 bases left between them. The CDR3 is made up of 12 amino acids. Germline V CDR1 and CDR2: SQVTM, ANQGSEA.